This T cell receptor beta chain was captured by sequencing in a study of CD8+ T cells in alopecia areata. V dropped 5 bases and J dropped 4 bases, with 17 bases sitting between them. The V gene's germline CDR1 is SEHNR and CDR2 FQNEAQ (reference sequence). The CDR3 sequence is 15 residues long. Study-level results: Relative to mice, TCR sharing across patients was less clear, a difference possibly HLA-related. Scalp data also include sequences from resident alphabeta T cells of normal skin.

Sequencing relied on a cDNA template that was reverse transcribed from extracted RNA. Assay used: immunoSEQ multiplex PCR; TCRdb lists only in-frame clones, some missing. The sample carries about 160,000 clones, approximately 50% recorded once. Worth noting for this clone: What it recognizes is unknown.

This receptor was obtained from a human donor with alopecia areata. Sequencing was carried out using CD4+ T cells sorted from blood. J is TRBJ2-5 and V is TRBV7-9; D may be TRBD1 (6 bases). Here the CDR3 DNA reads TGTGCCAGCAGCCCGCGAGGGACAACTGGAGAGACCCAGTACTTC. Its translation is CASSPRGTTGETQYF.